This entry is about one T cell receptor (beta chain). Antigen: not known. Libraries were prepared by immunoSEQ multiplex PCR; TCRdb keeps only in-frame clonotypes and omits some of them. This table has some 90,000 clones, around 83% appearing once. Germline V gene sequence: CDR1 MNHNS, CDR2 SASEGT. Trimming stripped 2 bases from V and 0 bases from J, with 8 bases between. The CDR3 runs to 14 residues. The sample belongs to a study of graft-versus-host responses after intestinal transplantation. General study findings and limits: When patients had graft-donor T cell macrochimerism, their allografts held high graft-versus-host to host-versus-graft clonal ratios.

The chain uses TRBV6-1 and TRBJ2-7; D possibly corresponds to TRBD1 (5 bases). This specimen consisted of unstimulated CD4+ T cells sorted from spleen or lymph node cells, obtained before intestinal transplant. The receptor was derived from a human donor who received an intestinal transplant. DNA for the CDR3: TGTGCCAGCAGTGAAAGGGGCTTCTCCTACGAGCAGTACTTC. Protein: CASSERGFSYEQYF.